This entry features one T cell receptor (beta chain) sequence. The data derive from a study of blood T cell repertoires in COVID-19. In the study overall: PBMCs, B-cell-depleted T cells, or T cells provided the cDNA or gDNA that made up the material.

In the original analysis: The authors estimated nucleated cell counts from reference gene primer amplification. Repertoires were generated with immunoSEQ multiplex PCR, while TCRdb's copy carries only in-frame clones and drops some. The V and J calls and the clone size are those of that table, but D and trimming were determined from the DNA. The data hold 500,000 or so clones, with 87% observed a single time. Participants were aged about 18 to 100 years, lived in roughly 25 US areas, and enrolled virtually. Clinical history as reported by participants underpinned cohort assignment. Material for sequencing was PBMCs or T cells enriched from blood (not recorded which). This receptor was taken from a woman aged 18-29 years who had recovered from COVID-19.

DNA of the CDR3: TGTGCCTGGAGTCTTACAGGGGACAGGGGCTACACCTTC. Translating gives CAWSLTGDRGYTF. The V gene is TRBV30, the J gene TRBJ1-2, with 8 bases aligning to TRBD1. V lost 2 bases to trimming and J lost 8 bases; unmatched junction nucleotides: 7. The CDR3 has 13 residues. The germline gives CDR1 GTSNPN, CDR2 SVGIG (reference sequence).